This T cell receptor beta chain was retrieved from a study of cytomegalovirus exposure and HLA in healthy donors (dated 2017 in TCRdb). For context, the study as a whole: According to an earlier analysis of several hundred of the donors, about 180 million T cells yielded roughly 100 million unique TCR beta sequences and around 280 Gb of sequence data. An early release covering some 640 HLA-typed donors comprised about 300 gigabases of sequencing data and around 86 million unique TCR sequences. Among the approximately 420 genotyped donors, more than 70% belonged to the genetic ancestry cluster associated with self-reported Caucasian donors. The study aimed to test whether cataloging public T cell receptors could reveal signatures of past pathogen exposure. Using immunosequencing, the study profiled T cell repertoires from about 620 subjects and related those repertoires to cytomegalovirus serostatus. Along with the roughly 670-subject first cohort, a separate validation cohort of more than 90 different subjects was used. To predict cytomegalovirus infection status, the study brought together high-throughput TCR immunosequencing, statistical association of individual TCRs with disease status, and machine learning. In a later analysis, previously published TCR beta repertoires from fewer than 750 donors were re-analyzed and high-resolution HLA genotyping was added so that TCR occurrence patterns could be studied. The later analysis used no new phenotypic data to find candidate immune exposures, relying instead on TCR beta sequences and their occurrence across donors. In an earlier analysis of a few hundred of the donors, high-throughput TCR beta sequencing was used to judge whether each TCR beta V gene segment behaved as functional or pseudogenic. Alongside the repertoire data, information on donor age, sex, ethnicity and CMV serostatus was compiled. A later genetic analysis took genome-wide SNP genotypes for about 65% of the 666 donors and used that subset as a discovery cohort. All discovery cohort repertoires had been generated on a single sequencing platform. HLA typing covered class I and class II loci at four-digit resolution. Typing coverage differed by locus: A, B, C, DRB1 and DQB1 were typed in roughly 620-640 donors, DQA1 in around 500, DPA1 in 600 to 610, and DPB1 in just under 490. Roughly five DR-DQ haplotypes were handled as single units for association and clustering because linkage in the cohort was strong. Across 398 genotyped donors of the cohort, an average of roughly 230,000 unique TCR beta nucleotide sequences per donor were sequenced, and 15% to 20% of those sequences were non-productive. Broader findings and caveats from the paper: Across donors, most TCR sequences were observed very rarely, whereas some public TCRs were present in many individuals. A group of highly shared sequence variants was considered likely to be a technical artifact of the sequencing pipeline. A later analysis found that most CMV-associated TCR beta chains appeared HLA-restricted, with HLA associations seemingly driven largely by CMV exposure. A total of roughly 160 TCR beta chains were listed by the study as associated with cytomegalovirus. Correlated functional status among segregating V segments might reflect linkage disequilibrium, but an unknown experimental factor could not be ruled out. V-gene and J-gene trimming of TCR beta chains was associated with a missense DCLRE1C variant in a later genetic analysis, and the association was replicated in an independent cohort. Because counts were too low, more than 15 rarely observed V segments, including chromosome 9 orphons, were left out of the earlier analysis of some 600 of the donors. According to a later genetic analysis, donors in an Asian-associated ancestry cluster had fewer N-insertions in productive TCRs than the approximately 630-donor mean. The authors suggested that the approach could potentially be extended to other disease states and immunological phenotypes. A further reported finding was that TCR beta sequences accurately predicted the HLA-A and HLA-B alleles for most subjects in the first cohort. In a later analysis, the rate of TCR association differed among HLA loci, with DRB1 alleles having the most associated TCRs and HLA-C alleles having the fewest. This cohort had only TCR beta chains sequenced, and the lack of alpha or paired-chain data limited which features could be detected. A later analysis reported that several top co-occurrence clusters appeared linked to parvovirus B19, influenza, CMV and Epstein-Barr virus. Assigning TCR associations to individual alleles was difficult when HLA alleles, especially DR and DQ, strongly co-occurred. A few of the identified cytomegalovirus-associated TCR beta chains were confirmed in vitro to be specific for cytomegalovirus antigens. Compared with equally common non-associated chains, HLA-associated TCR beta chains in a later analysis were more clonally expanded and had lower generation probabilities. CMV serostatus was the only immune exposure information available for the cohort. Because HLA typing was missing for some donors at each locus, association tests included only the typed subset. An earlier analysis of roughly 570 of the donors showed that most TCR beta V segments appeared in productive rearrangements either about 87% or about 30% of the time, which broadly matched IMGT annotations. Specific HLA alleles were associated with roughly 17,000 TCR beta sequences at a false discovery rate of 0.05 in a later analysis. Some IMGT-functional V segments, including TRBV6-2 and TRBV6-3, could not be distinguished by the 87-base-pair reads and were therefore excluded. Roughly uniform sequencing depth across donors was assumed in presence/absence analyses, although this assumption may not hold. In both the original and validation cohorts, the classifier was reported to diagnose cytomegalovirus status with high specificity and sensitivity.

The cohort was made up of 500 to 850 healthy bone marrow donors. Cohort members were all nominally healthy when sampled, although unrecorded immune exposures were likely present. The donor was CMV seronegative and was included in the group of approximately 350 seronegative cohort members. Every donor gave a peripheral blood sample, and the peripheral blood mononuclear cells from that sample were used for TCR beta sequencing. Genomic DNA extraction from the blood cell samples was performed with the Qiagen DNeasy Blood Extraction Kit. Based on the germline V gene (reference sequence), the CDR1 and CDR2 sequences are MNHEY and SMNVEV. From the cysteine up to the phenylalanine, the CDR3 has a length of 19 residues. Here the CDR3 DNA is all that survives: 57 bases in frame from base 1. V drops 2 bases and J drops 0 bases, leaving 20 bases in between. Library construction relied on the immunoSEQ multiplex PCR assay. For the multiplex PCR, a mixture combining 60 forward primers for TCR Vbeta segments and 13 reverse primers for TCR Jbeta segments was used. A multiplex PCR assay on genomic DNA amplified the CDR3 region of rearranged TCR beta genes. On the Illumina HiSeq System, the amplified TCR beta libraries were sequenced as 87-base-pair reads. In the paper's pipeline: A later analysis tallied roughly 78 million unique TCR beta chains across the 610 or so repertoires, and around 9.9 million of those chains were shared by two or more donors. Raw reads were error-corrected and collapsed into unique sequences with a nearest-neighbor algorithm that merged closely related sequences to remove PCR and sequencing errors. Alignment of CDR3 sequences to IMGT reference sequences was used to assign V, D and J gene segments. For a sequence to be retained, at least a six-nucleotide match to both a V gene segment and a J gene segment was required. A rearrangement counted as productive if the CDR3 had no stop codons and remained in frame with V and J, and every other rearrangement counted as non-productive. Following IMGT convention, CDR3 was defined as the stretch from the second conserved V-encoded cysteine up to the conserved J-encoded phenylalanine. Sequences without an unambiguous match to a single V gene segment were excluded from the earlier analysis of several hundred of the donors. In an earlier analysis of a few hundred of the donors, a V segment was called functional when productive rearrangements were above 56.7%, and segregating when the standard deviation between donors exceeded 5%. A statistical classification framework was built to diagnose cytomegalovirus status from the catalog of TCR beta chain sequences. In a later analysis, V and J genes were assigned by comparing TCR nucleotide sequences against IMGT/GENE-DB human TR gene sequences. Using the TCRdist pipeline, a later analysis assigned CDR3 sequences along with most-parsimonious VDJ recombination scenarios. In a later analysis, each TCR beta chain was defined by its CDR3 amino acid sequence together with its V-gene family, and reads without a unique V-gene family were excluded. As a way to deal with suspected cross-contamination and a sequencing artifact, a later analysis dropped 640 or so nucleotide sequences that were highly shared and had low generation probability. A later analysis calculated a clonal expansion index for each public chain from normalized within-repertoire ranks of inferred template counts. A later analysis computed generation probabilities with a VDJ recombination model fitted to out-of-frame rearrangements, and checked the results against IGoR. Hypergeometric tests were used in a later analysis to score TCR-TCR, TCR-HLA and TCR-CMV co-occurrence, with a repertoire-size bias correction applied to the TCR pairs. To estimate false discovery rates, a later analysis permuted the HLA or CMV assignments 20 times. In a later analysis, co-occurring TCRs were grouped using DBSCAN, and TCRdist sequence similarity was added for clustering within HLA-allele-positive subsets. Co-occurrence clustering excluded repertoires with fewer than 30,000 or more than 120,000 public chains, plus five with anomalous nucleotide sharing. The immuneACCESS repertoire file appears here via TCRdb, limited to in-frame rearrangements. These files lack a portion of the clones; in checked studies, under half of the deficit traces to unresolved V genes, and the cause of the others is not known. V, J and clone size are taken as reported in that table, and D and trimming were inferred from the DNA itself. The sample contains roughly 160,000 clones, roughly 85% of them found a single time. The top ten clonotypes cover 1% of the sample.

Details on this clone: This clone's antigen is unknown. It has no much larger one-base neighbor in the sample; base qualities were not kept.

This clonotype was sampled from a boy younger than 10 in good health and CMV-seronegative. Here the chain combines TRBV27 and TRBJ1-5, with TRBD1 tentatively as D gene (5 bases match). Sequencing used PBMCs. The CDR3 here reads CASSLSWGESRYSNQPQHF. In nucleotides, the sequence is TGTGCCAGCAGTTTAAGTTGGGGGGAGTCCCGGTATAGCAATCAGCCCCAGCATTTT.